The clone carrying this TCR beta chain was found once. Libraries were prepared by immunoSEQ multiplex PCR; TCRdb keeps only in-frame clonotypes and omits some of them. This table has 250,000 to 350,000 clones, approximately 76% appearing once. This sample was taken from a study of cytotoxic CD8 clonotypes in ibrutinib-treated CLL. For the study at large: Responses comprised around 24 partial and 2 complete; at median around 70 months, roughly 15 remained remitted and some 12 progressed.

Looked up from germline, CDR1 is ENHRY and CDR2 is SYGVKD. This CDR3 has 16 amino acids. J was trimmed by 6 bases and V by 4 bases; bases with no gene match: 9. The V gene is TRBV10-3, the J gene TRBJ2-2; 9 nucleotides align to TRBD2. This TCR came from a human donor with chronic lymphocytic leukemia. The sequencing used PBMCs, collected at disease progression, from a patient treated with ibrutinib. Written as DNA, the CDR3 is TGTGCCATCAGTGGTTCGGGCGGGGGGGCCCCCGGGGAGCTGTTTTTT. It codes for CAISGSGGGAPGELFF.